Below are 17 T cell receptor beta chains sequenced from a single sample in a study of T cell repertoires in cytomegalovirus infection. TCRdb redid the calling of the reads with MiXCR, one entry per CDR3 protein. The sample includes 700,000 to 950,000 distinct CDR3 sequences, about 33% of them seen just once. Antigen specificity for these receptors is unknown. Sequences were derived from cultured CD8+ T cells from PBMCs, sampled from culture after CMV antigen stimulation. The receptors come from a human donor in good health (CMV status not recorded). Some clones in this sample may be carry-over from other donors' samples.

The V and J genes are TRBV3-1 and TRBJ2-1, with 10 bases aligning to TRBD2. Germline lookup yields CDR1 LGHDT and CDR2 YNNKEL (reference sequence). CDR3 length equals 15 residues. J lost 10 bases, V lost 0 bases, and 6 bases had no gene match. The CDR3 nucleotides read TGTGCCAGCAGCCAAGATTGGACTAGCGGAGCAGAGCAGTTCTTC. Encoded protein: CASSQDWTSGAEQFF.

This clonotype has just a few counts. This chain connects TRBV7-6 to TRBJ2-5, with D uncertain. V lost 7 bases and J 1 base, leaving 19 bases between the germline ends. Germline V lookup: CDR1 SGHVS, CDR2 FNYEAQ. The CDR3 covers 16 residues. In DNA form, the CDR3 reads TGTGCCAGCACCACTAACGGGTGGGGTCCCCAAGAGACCCAGTACTTC. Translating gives CASTTNGWGPQETQYF.

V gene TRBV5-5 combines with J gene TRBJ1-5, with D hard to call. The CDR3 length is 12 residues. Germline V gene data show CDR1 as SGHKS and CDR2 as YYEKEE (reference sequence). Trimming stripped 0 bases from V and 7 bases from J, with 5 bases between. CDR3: CASSLDGQPQHF. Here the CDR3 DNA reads TGTGCCAGCAGCTTGGATGGGCAGCCCCAGCATTTT. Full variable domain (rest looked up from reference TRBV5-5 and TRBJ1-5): DAGVTQSPTHLIKTRGQQVTLRCSPISGHKSVSWYQQVLGQGPQFIFQYYEKEERGRGNFPDRFSARQFPNYSSELNVNALLLGDSALYLCASSLDGQPQHFGDGTRLSIL.

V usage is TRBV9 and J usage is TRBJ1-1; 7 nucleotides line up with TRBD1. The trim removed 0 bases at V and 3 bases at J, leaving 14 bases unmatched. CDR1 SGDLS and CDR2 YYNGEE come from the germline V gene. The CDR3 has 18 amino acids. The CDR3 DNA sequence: TGTGCCAGCAGCGTAGTGGGGGGCAGGGGGGGTAGGGACACTGAAGCTTTCTTT. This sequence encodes CASSVVGGRGGRDTEAFF.

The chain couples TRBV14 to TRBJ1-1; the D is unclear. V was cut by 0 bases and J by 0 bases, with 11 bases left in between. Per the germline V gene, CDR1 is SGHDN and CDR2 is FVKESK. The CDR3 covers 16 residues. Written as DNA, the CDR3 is TGTGCCAGCAGCCAAGACGAAGTCACCATGAACACTGAAGCTTTCTTT. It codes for CASSQDEVTMNTEAFF.

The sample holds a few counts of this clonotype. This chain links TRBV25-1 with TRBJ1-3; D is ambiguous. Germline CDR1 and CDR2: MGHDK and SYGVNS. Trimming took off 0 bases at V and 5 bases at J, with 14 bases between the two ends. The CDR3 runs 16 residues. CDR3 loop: CASSEYIPGYRNTIYF. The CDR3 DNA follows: TGTGCCAGCAGTGAATATATTCCTGGGTACAGAAACACCATATATTTT. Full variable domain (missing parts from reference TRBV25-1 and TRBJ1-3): EADIYQTPRYLVIGTGKKITLECSQTMGHDKMYWYQQDPGMELHLIHYSYGVNSTEKGDLSSESTVSRIRTEHFPLTLESARPSHTSQYLCASSEYIPGYRNTIYFGEGSWLTVV.

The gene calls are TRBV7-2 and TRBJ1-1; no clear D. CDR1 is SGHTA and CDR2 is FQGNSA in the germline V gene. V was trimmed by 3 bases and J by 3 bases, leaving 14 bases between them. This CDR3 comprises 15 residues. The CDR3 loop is CASSFDPPLDTEAFF. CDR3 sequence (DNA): TGTGCCAGCAGCTTTGACCCCCCATTGGACACTGAAGCTTTCTTT.

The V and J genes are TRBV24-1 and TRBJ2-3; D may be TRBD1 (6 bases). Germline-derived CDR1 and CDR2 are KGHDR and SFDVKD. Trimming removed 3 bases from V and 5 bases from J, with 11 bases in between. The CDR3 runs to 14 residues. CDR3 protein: CATSDITGKDTQYF. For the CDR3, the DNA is TGTGCCACCAGTGATATAACAGGGAAAGATACGCAGTATTTT.

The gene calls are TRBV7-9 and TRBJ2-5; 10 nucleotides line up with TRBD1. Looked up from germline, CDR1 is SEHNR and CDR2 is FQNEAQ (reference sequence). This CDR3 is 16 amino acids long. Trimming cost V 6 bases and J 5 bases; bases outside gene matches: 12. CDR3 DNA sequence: TGTGCCAGCAGTTTTACCCCCGGGACAGGGGCGGAGACCCAGTACTTC. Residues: CASSFTPGTGAETQYF.

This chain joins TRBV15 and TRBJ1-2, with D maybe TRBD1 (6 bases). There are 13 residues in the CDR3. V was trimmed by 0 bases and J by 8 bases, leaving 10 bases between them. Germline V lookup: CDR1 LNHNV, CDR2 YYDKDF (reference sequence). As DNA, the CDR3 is TGTGCCACCAGCAGAGAAACAGGGATCGGCTACACCTTC. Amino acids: CATSRETGIGYTF.

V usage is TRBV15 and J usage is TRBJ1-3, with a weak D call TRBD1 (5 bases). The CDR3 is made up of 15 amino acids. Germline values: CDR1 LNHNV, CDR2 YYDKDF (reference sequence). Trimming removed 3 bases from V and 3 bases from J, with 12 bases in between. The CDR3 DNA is TGTGCCACCAGCAGTCATCAGGGAGGTGGAAACACCATATATTTT. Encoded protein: CATSSHQGGGNTIYF.

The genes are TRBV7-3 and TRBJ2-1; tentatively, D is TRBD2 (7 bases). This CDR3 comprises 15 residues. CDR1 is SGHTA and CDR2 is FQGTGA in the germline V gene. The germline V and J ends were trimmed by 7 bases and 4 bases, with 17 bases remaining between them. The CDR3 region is CASIGGAGEYNEQFF. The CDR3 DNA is TGTGCCAGCATAGGGGGGGCAGGAGAATACAATGAGCAGTTCTTC.

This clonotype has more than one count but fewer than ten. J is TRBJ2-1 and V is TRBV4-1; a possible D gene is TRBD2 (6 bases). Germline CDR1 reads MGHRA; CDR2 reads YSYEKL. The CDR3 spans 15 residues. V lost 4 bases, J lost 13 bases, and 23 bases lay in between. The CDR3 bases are TGCGCCAGCAGCCTGCACCTCGGAGGGAGGTTAGGACAGTTCTTC. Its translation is CASSLHLGGRLGQFF.

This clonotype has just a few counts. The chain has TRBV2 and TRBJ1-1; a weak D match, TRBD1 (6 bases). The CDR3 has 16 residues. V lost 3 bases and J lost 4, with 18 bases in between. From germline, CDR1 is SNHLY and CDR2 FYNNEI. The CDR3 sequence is CASSEVRTAGSTEAFF. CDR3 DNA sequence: TGTGCCAGCAGTGAGGTCAGGACAGCAGGGAGCACTGAAGCTTTCTTT.

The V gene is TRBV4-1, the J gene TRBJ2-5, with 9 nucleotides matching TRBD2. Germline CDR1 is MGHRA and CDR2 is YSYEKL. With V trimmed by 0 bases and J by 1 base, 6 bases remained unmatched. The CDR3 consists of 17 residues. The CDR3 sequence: CASSQDFLAGPQETQYF. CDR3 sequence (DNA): TGCGCCAGCAGCCAAGATTTCCTAGCGGGGCCCCAAGAGACCCAGTACTTC.

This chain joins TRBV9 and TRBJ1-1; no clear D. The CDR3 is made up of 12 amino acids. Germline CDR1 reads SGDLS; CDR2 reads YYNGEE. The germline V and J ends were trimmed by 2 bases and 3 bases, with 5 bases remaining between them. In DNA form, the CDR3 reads TGTGCCAGCAGCGTTGCCGACACTGAAGCTTTCTTT. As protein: CASSVADTEAFF.

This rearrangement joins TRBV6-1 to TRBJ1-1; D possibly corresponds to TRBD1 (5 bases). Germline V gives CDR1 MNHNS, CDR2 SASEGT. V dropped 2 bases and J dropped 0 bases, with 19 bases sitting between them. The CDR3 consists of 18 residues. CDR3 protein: CASSENIRGRTMNTEAFF. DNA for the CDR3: TGTGCCAGCAGTGAAAATATTCGGGGCAGGACTATGAACACTGAAGCTTTCTTT.